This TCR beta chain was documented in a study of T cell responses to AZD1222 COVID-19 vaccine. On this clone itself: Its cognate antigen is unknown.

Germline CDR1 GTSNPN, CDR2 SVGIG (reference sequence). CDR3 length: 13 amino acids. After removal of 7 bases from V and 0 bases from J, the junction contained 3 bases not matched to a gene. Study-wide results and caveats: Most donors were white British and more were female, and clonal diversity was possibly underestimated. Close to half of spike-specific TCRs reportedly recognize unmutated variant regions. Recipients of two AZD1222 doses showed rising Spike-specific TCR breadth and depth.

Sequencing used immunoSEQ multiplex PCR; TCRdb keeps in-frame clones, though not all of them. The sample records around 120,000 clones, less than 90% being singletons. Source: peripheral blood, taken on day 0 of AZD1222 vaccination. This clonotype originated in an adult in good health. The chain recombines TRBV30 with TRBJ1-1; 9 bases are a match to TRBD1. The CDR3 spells CASDRGMNTEAFF. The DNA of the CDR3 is TGTGCCTCGGACAGGGGTATGAACACTGAAGCTTTCTTT. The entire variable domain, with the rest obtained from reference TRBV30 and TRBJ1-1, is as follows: SQTIHQWPATLVQPVGSPLSLECTVEGTSNPNLYWYRQAAGRGLQLLFYSVGIGQISSEVPQNLSASRPQDRQFILSSKKLLLSDSGFYLCASDRGMNTEAFFGQGTRLTVV.